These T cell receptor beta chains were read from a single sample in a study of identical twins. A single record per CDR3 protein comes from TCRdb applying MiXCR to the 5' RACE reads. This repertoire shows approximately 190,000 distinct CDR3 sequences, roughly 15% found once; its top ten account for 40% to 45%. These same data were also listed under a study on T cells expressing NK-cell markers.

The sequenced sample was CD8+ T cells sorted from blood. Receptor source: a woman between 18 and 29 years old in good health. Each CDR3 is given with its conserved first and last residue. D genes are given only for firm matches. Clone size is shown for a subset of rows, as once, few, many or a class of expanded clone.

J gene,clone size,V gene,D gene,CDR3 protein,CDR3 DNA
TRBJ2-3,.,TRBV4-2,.,CASSQRNRDGSTDTQYF,TGTGCCAGCAGCCAAAGAAACCGGGACGGTAGCACAGATACGCAGTATTTT
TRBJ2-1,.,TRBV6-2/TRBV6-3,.,CASSYPAGQGDNEQFF,TGTGCCAGCAGTTACCCCGCGGGGCAGGGAGACAATGAGCAGTTCTTC
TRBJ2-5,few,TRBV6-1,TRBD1,CASLTGQGEETQYF,TGTGCCAGTCTAACTGGACAGGGGGAAGAGACCCAGTACTTC
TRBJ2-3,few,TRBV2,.,CASSEGTASTDTQYF,TGTGCCAGCAGTGAAGGGACAGCTAGCACAGATACGCAGTATTTT
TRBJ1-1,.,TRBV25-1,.,CASRVLNTEAFF,TGTGCCAGTCGGGTCTTGAACACTGAAGCTTTCTTT
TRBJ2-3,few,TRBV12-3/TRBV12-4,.,CASRDPGGGPDTQYF,TGTGCCAGCCGTGATCCCGGGGGTGGCCCAGATACGCAGTATTTT
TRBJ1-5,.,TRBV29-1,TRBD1,CSVLTGGANQPQHF,TGCAGCGTTCTTACAGGGGGGGCAAATCAGCCCCAGCATTTT
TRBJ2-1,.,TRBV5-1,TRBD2,CASSQGLAGGRDYNEQFF,TGCGCCAGCAGCCAAGGACTAGCGGGGGGGCGGGATTACAATGAGCAGTTCTTC
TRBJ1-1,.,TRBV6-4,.,CASAQDGLQGTEAFF,TGTGCCAGCGCCCAGGACGGACTGCAGGGCACTGAAGCTTTCTTT
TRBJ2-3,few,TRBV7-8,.,CASSLTDPQYF,TGTGCCAGCAGCTTAACGGACCCGCAGTATTTT
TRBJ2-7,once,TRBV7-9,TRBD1,CASSLEGQSYEQYF,TGTGCCAGCAGCTTAGAGGGACAGAGCTACGAGCAGTACTTC
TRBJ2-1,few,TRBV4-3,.,CASSHLAGWEYNEQFF,TGCGCCAGCAGCCACCTCGCCGGTTGGGAGTACAATGAGCAGTTCTTC
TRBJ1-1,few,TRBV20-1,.,CSARDRPGYTEAFF,TGCAGTGCTAGAGACCGGCCGGGATACACTGAAGCTTTCTTT
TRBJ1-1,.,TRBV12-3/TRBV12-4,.,CASSPTGLVTEAFF,TGTGCCAGCAGCCCAACAGGGCTGGTCACTGAAGCTTTCTTT
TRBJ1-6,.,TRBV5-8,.,CASGEETSVYNSPLHF,TGTGCCAGCGGGGAGGAAACTAGCGTATATAATTCACCCCTCCACTTT
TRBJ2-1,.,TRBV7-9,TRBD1,CASSWGQGAYNEQFF,TGTGCCAGCAGCTGGGGACAGGGGGCTTACAATGAGCAGTTCTTC
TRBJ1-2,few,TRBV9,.,CASSGQRGGSPFEGYTF,TGTGCCAGCAGCGGCCAGAGGGGGGGGTCCCCATTCGAGGGCTACACCTTC
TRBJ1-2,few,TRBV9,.,CASSGRRLAF,TGTGCCAGCAGCGGCCGACGGTTAGCCTTC
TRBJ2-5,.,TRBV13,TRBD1,CASRRTGEGTQYF,TGTGCCAGCAGGCGGACAGGGGAGGGGACCCAGTACTTC
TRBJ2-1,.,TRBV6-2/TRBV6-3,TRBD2,CASNPGRYSLLGGNEQFF,TGTGCCAGCAATCCTGGCCGGTACTCTCTCCTCGGGGGGAATGAGCAGTTCTTC
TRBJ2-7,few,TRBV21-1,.,CASLPPRQHFYEQYF,TGTGCCAGCTTACCTCCTCGACAGCATTTTTACGAGCAGTACTTC
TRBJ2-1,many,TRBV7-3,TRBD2,CASSLRGRGGRKNEQFF,TGTGCCAGCAGCTTAAGGGGTCGGGGGGGCCGAAAGAATGAGCAGTTCTTC
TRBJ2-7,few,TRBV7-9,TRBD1,CASSPTGTGVYEQYF,TGTGCCAGCAGCCCCACCGGGACAGGGGTCTACGAGCAGTACTTC
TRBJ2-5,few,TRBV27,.,CASSPGSSGGQETQYF,TGTGCCAGCAGTCCTGGGAGTAGCGGTGGCCAAGAGACCCAGTACTTC
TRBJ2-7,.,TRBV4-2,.,CASSPGPITGDTTYEQYF,TGTGCCAGCAGCCCGGGCCCCATCACGGGGGATACGACCTACGAGCAGTACTTC
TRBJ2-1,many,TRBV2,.,CARTLRDRGYNEQFF,TGTGCCAGAACACTCCGAGATCGGGGATACAATGAGCAGTTCTTC